This is a list of T cell receptor beta chains from one sample in a study of beta chain features in type 1 diabetes. Generated by immunoSEQ multiplex PCR, the TCRdb table keeps only in-frame clones and is missing some. The data hold about 410,000 clones, with 14% observed a single time. Sequences were obtained from naive CD4+ T cells from blood. The receptors come from a man aged 30 to 39 in good health. CDR3s include the opening cysteine and the closing phenylalanine or tryptophan. The D gene is left open where the match is weak. Clone size is given for some rows only: seen once, a few or many times, or a class if the clone is expanded.

j_call: TRBJ2-5; clone_size: NA; d_call: NA; v_call: TRBV19; cdr3_nt: TGTGCCAGTAGTATACGGGTTGGAGAGACCCAGTACTTC; cdr3_aa: CASSIRVGETQYF
j_call: TRBJ1-3; clone_size: few; d_call: NA; v_call: TRBV6-6; cdr3_nt: TGTGCCAGCAGTTACTCGGGCTCCTCTGGAAACACCATATATTTT; cdr3_aa: CASSYSGSSGNTIYF
j_call: TRBJ2-2; clone_size: NA; d_call: NA; v_call: TRBV9; cdr3_nt: TGTGCCAGCAGCGCGGAGGTCGTGGCCGGGGAGCTGTTTTTT; cdr3_aa: CASSAEVVAGELFF
j_call: TRBJ2-3; clone_size: NA; d_call: NA; v_call: TRBV2; cdr3_nt: TGTGCCAGCAGTGAAGCGCTTGATACGCAGTATTTT; cdr3_aa: CASSEALDTQYF
j_call: TRBJ1-4; clone_size: few; d_call: TRBD1; v_call: TRBV2; cdr3_nt: TGTGCCAGTACCAAGGGGGCTAGTAGTGAAAAACTGTTTTTT; cdr3_aa: CASTKGASSEKLFF
j_call: TRBJ1-2; clone_size: few; d_call: NA; v_call: TRBV7-9; cdr3_nt: TGTGCCAGCAGCCTCAACCGAGGGGGGCGAAATGGCTACACCTTC; cdr3_aa: CASSLNRGGRNGYTF
j_call: TRBJ2-5; clone_size: few; d_call: NA; v_call: TRBV15; cdr3_nt: TGTGCCACCTACAGGGAATGGGAGACCCAGTACTTC; cdr3_aa: CATYREWETQYF
j_call: TRBJ1-2; clone_size: NA; d_call: NA; v_call: TRBV27; cdr3_nt: TGTGCCAGCAGCAAGGGTCGAGGCTACACCTTC; cdr3_aa: CASSKGRGYTF
j_call: TRBJ2-1; clone_size: NA; d_call: TRBD2; v_call: TRBV4-3; cdr3_nt: TGCGCCAGCAGCCAAGATGGACTAGCAGTTATCACAGGGAAGGGGAATGAGCAGTTCTTC; cdr3_aa: CASSQDGLAVITGKGNEQFF
j_call: TRBJ2-5; clone_size: NA; d_call: NA; v_call: TRBV5-1; cdr3_nt: TGCGCCAGCAGCTTGGGGTCGAGAGTATACCAAGAGACCCAGTACTTC; cdr3_aa: CASSLGSRVYQETQYF